This T cell receptor beta chain is drawn from a study of OX40 agonist ivuxolimab in advanced cancers. Study-wide background: The eligibility criteria allowed prior anti-PD-1, anti-PD-L1 or anti-CTLA-4 therapy, and around 38% had some. Three patients responded partially, comprising one with hepatocellular carcinoma and two with cutaneous melanoma.

Peripheral blood came from all dose cohorts at three timepoints. About this clone: What it recognizes is unknown.

Findings and limits, study-wide: Among the lowest levels of clonal expansion were found in partial responders at 0.1-3.0 mg/kg.

Here immunoSEQ multiplex PCR was the method, and the copy in TCRdb shows in-frame clones only, minus some. The table has 20,000 to 25,000 clones, approximately 91% seen once. CDR3 length: 16 amino acids. CDR1 and CDR2 (germline): WSHSY, SAAADI. Trimming took 2 bases from V and 1 from J, leaving 12 bases between them. The sample consisted of CD4+ or CD8+ T cells sorted from blood, taken in a trial of the OX40 agonist ivuxolimab. The chain is built from TRBV10-2 and TRBJ2-1; TRBD1 might be the D (5 bases). The source of this sequence is an adult with an advanced solid tumor such as melanoma, head and neck, liver or kidney cancer. The CDR3 loop is CASSESAGWSYNEQFF. The CDR3 region has the DNA TGCGCCAGCAGTGAGAGTGCAGGGTGGTCCTACAATGAGCAGTTCTTC.